This T cell receptor beta chain was found in a study of neoadjuvant anti-PD-1 for oral cavity cancer. Turning to the study itself: Patients mostly received three to four biweekly nivolumab doses at 3 mg/kg before surgery. Study-level results: After neoadjuvant nivolumab, PBMC T cell clonality was significantly higher in non-responders than responders.

Profiled with immunoSEQ multiplex PCR; TCRdb holds only in-frame clones, not every one. There are about 14,000 clones in the sample; roughly two thirds occur only once, and 2% to 3% lies in the top ten. Patients had newly diagnosed, untreated stage II-IVA oral cavity squamous cell carcinoma. These oral cavity squamous cell carcinomas were HPV-negative and locally advanced. Per the germline V gene, CDR1 is SNHLY and CDR2 is FYNNEI. V shed 7 bases, J shed 6 bases, and the junction held 8 bases outside the gene matches. The CDR3 is 14 residues long. Of note for this clone: Its target is unknown.

This chain links TRBV2 with TRBJ2-1; 8 bases line up with TRBD1. Sequenced material: PBMCs, taken before nivolumab (anti-PD-1) treatment. This clonotype was sampled from a person aged 40 to 85 with oral cavity squamous cell carcinoma. The CDR3 sequence is CASIPGGFINEQFF. The CDR3 DNA is TGTGCCAGCATCCCAGGGGGCTTTATCAATGAGCAGTTCTTC.